These T cell receptor beta chains were read from a single sample in a study of blood T cell repertoires in COVID-19. The data were produced by immunoSEQ multiplex PCR, yet TCRdb's version contains in-frame clones alone and is incomplete. Of some 150,000 clones in the sample, 81% are singletons; the top ten hold 8.4%. Input material: peripheral blood. These TCRs come from a woman aged 60 to 75 with active or convalescent COVID-19. The CDR3 runs from the conserved cysteine through the conserved F or W. D genes are given only for firm matches. Expanded clones get a size class; other rows say once, few or many, or leave the size out.

D	V	size	J	length	DNA	CDR3
TRBD1	TRBV11-3	.	TRBJ1-4	14	TGTGCCAGCAGCGAGGGGGCGGCTAATGAAAAACTGTTTTTT	CASSEGAANEKLFF
TRBD1	TRBV6-5	.	TRBJ1-1	13	TGTGCCACCGAAGGACAGGCGCCGACTGAAGCTTTCTTT	CATEGQAPTEAFF
.	TRBV30	.	TRBJ2-7	13	TGTGCCTGGAGTGTTGGGGCGACCTACGAGCAGTACTTC	CAWSVGATYEQYF
TRBD1	TRBV28	once	TRBJ1-3	14	TGTGCCAGCAGAGGGGGGACAGCTGGAAACACCATATATTTT	CASRGGTAGNTIYF
.	TRBV7-9	.	TRBJ2-2	13	TGTGCCAGCAGAAAAATCCTAGCCGGGGAGCTGTTTTTT	CASRKILAGELFF
.	TRBV5-1	.	TRBJ1-1	14	TGCGCCAGCAGCTTGTCAGGGATGAACACTGAAGCTTTCTTT	CASSLSGMNTEAFF
.	TRBV18	once	TRBJ1-5	15	TGTGCCAGCTCACTCGGCAGGGCAGAAAATCAGCCCCAGCATTTT	CASSLGRAENQPQHF
TRBD1	TRBV18	.	TRBJ2-3	14	TGTGCCAGCTCACCGACAGGGGACACAGATACGCAGTATTTT	CASSPTGDTDTQYF
.	TRBV6-1	few	TRBJ1-1	13	TGTGCCAGCAGACTCGGACTTAACCCTGAAGCTTTCTTT	CASRLGLNPEAFF
TRBD2	TRBV9	.	TRBJ2-3	16	TGTGCCAGCAGCCCCCGACTAGCGGGGGAGACAGATACGCAGTATTTT	CASSPRLAGETDTQYF
TRBD1	TRBV24-1	.	TRBJ1-5	14	TGTGCCACCAGTGGACAGGGTGCTAATCAGCCCCAGCATTTT	CATSGQGANQPQHF
.	TRBV5-1	.	TRBJ2-2	13	TGCGCCAGCAGCCTCAGACTAGCCGGGGAGCTGTTTTTT	CASSLRLAGELFF
.	TRBV7-9	.	TRBJ1-4	15	TGTGCCAGCAGCTACGCAGGGGCCGATAATGAAAAACTGTTTTTT	CASSYAGADNEKLFF
TRBD1	TRBV12-5	once	TRBJ1-1	13	TGTGCTAGTGGTTTTGGGACAGGGACTGAAGCTTTCTTT	CASGFGTGTEAFF
.	TRBV27	.	TRBJ1-6	15	TGTGCCAGCAGTTTGGCAGGGTGGGATAATTCACCCCTCCACTTT	CASSLAGWDNSPLHF
TRBD2	TRBV19	.	TRBJ2-3	15	TGTGCCAGTAGGAGGACTAGCCGGGGCGGAGATACGCAGTATTTT	CASRRTSRGGDTQYF
TRBD2	TRBV5-1	.	TRBJ2-3	14	TGCGCCAGCAGCCCGGGAGGTCACACAGATACGCAGTATTTT	CASSPGGHTDTQYF
.	TRBV9	.	TRBJ2-5	13	TGTGCCAGCAGCTGGGGAGGGGGTGAGACCCAGTACTTC	CASSWGGGETQYF
TRBD1	TRBV24-1	.	TRBJ1-4	15	TGTGCCACCAGTGATTTCCGGGACAGGAATGAAAAACTGTTTTTT	CATSDFRDRNEKLFF
TRBD1	TRBV19	.	TRBJ1-2	16	TGTGCCAGTAGGTCCGGGACAGGGGGCATGGGCTATGGCTACACCTTC	CASRSGTGGMGYGYTF
.	TRBV3-1/TRBV3-2	.	TRBJ2-1	18	TGTGCCAGCAGACGACTAGAGACCGGGACTCCTGTGGACAATGAGCAGTTCTTC	CASRRLETGTPVDNEQFF
TRBD2	TRBV6-6	.	TRBJ2-7	13	TGTGCCAGCAGTTCTAGCGGGCGTTACGAGCAGTACTTC	CASSSSGRYEQYF
.	TRBV6-1	.	TRBJ2-4	15	TGTGCCAGCAGTGAAGGGAGGCTAGCCAAAAACATTCAGTACTTC	CASSEGRLAKNIQYF